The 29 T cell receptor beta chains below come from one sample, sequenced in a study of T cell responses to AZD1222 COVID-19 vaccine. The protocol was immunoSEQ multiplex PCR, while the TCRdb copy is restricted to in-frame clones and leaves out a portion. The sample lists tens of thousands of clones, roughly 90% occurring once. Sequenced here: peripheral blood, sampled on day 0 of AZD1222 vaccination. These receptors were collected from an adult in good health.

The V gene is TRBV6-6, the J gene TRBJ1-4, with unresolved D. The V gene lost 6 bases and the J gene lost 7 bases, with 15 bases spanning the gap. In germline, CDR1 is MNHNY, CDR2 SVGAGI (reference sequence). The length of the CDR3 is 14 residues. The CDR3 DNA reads TGTGCCAGCAGCCCGAGACCGGTCCCTGAAAAACTGTTTTTT. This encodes CASSPRPVPEKLFF.

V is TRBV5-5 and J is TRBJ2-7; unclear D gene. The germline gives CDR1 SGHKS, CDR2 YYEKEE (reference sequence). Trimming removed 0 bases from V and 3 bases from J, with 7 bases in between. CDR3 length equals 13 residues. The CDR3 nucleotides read TGTGCCAGCAGCTTGGGAGACGTCTACGAGCAGTACTTC. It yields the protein CASSLGDVYEQYF.

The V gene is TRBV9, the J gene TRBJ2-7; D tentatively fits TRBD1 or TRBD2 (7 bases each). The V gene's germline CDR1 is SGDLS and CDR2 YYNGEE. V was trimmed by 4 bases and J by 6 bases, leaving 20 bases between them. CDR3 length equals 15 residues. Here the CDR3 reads CASSQGGLAYTEQYF. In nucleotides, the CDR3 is TGTGCCAGCAGCCAGGGGGGGCTAGCGTACACCGAGCAGTACTTC.

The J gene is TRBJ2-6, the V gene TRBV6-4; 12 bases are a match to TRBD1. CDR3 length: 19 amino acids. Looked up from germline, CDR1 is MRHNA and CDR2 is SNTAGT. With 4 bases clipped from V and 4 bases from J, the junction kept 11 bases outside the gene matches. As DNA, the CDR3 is TGTGCCAGCAGTGCGTCAGGGGGACAGGGGGCGTACGGGGCCAACGTCCTGACTTTC. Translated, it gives CASSASGGQGAYGANVLTF.

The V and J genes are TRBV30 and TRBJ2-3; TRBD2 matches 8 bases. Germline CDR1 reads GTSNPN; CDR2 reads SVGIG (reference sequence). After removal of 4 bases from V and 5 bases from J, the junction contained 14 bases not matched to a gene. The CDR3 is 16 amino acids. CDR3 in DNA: TGTGCCTGGATTCCCTGGCAGCGGGAGAGAAAAGATACGCAGTATTTT. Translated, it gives CAWIPWQRERKDTQYF.

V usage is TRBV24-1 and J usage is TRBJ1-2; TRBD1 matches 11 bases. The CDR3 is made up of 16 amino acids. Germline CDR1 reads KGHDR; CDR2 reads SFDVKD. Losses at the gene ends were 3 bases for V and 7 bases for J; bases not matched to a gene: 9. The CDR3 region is CATSDPGTGGGLGYTF. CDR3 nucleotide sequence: TGTGCCACCAGTGATCCGGGGACAGGGGGAGGTCTTGGCTACACCTTC.

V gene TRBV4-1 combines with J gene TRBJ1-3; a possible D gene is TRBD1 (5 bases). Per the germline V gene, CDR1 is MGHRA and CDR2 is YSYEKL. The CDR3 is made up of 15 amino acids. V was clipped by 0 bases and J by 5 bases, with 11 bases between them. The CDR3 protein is CASSQDRVSRNTIYF. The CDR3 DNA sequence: TGCGCCAGCAGCCAAGACAGGGTTTCCAGAAACACCATATATTTT.

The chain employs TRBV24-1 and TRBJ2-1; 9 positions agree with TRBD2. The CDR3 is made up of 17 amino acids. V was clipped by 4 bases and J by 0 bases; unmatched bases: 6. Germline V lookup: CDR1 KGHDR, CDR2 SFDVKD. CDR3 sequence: CATSEPIAGVSYNEQFF. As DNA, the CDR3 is TGTGCCACCAGTGAACCTATAGCGGGAGTCTCCTACAATGAGCAGTTCTTC.

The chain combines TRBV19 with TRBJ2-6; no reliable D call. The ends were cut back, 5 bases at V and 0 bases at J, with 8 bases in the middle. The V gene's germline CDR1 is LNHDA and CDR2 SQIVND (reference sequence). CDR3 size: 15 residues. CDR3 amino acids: CASSLRYSGANVLTF. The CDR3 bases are TGTGCCAGTAGTCTTCGGTACTCTGGGGCCAACGTCCTGACTTTC.

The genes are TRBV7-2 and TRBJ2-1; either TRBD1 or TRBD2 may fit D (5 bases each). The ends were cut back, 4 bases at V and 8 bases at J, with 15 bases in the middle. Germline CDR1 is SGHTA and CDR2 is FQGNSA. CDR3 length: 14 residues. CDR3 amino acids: CASSSVTGRDEQFF. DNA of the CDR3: TGTGCCAGCAGCTCCGTCACGGGACGGGATGAGCAGTTCTTC.

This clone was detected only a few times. The CDR3 loop reads CASSEEGINEQYF. Written as DNA, the CDR3 is TGTGCCAGCAGTGAGGAAGGGATCAACGAGCAGTACTTC. The J gene is TRBJ2-7, the V gene TRBV2; D gene uncertain. Germline CDR1 and CDR2: SNHLY and FYNNEI. This CDR3 comprises 13 residues. Deletions cut 3 bases from V and 5 bases from J, with 11 bases between.

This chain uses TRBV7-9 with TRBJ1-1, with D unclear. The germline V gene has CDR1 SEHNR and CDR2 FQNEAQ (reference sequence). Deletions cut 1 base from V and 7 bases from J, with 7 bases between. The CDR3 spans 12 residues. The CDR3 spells CASSLGGYEAFF. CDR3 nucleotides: TGTGCCAGCAGCTTAGGAGGTTATGAAGCTTTCTTT.

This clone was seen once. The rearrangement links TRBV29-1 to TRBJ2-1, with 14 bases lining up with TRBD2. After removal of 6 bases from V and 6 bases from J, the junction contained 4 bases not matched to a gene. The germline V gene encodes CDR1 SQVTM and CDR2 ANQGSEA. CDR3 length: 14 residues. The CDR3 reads CSVAGLAGGNEQFF. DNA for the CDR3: TGCAGCGTGGCTGGACTAGCGGGAGGCAATGAGCAGTTCTTC.

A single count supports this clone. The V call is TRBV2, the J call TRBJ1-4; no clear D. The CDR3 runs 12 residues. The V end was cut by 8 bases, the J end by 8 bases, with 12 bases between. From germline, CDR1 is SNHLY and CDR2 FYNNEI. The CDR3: CASRENGEKLFF. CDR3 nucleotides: TGTGCCAGCCGGGAGAACGGGGAAAAACTGTTTTTT.

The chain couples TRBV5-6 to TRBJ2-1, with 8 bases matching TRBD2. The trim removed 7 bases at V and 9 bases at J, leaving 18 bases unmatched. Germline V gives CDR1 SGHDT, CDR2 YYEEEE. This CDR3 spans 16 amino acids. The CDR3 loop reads CASCPEAGGLVGEQFF. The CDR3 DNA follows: TGTGCCAGCTGCCCCGAGGCGGGGGGACTTGTCGGTGAGCAGTTCTTC.

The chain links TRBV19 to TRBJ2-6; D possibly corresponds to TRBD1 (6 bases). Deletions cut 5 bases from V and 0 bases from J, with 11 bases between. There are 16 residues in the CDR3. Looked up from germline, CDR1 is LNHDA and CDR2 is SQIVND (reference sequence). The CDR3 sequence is CASSEDRSSGANVLTF. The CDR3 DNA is TGTGCCAGTAGTGAGGACAGAAGCTCTGGGGCCAACGTCCTGACTTTC.

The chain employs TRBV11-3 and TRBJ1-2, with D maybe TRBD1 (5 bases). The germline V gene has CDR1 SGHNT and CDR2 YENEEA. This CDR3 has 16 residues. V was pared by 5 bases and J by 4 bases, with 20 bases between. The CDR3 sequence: CASSPLLGDGTYGYTF. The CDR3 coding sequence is TGTGCCAGCAGCCCCCTCCTGGGGGACGGGACCTATGGCTACACCTTC.

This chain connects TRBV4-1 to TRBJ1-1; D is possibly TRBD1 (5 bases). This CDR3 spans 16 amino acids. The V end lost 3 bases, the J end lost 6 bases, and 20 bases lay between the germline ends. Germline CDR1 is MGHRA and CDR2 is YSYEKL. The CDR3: CASSQGEKGTFAEAFF. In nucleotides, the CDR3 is TGCGCCAGCAGCCAGGGGGAGAAGGGGACTTTCGCTGAAGCTTTCTTT.

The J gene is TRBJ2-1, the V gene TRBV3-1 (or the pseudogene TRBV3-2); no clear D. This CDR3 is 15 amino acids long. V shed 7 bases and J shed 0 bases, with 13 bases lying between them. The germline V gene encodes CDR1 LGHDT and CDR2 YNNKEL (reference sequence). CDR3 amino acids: CASKPTSSSYNEQFF. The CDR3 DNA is TGTGCCAGCAAACCCACTTCGAGCTCCTACAATGAGCAGTTCTTC.

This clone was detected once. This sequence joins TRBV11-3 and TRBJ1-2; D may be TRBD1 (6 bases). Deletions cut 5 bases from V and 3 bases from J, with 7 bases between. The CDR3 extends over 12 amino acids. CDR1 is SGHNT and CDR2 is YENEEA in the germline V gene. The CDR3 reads CASSPGDYGYTF. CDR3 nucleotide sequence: TGTGCCAGCAGCCCAGGGGACTATGGCTACACCTTC.

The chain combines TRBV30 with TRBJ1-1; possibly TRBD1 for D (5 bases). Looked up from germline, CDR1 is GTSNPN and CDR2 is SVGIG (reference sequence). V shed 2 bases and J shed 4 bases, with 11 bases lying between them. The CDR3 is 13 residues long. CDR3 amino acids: CAWSKGSRTEAFF. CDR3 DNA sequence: TGTGCCTGGAGTAAGGGGAGTCGCACTGAAGCTTTCTTT. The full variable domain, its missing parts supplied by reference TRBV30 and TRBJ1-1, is SQTIHQWPATLVQPVGSPLSLECTVEGTSNPNLYWYRQAAGRGLQLLFYSVGIGQISSEVPQNLSASRPQDRQFILSSKKLLLSDSGFYLCAWSKGSRTEAFFGQGTRLTVV.

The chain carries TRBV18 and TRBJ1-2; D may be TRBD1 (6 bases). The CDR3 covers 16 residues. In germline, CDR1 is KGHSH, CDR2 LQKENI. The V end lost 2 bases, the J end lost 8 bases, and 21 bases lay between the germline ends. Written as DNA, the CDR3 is TGTGCCAGCTCACCAATTGGGAATGCAGGGGCTGGAGGCTACACCTTC. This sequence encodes CASSPIGNAGAGGYTF. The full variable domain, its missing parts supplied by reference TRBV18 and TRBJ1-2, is NAGVMQNPRHLVRRRGQEARLRCSPMKGHSHVYWYRQLPEEGLKFMVYLQKENIIDESGMPKERFSAEFPKEGPSILRIQQVVRGDSAAYFCASSPIGNAGAGGYTFGSGTRLTVV.

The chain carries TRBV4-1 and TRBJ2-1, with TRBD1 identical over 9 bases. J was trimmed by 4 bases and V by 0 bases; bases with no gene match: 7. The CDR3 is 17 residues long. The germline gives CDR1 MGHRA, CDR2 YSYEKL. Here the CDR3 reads CASSQDLQGAGYNEQFF. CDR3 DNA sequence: TGCGCCAGCAGCCAAGATTTACAGGGGGCTGGATACAATGAGCAGTTCTTC.

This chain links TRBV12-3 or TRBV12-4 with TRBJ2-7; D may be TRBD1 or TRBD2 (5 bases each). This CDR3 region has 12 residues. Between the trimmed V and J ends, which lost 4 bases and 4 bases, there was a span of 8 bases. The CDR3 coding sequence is TGTGCCAGCAGTTGGGACCTGTACGAGCAGTACTTC. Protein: CASSWDLYEQYF.

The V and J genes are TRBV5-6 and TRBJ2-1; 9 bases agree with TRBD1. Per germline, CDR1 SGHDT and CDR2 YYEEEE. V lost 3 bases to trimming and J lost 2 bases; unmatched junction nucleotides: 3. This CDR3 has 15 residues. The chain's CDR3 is CASSSTGGAYNEQFF. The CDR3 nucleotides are TGTGCCAGCAGCTCAACAGGGGGCGCCTACAATGAGCAGTTCTTC.

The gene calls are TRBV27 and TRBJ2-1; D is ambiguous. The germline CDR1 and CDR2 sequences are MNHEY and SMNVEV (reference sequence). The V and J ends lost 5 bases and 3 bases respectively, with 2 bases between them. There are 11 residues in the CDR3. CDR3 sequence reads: CASSDYNEQFF. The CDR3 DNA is TGTGCCAGCAGTGACTACAATGAGCAGTTCTTC.

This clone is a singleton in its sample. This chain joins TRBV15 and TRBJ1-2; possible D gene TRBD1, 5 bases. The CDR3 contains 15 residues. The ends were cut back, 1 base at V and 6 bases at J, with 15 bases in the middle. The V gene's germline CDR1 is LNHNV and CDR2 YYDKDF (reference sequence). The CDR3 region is CATSRVGRGGNGYTF. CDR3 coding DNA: TGTGCCACCAGCAGAGTGGGACGGGGCGGGAATGGCTACACCTTC. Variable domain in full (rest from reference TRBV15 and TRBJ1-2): DAMVIQNPRYQVTQFGKPVTLSCSQTLNHNVMYWYQQKSSQAPKLLFHYYDKDFNNEADTPDNFQSRRPNTSFCFLDIRSPGLGDTAMYLCATSRVGRGGNGYTFGSGTRLTVV.

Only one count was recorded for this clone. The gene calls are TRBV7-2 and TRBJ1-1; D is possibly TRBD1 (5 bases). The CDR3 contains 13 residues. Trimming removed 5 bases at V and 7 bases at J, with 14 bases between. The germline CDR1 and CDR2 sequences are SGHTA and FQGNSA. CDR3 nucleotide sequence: TGTGCCAGCAGCGCGGCAGGGCGGGGTGAAGCTTTCTTT. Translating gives CASSAAGRGEAFF. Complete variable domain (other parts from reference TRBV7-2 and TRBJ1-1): GAGVSQSPSNKVTEKGKDVELRCDPISGHTALYWYRQSLGQGLEFLIYFQGNSAPDKSGLPSDRFSAERTGGSVSTLTIQRTQQEDSAVYLCASSAAGRGEAFFGQGTRLTVV.

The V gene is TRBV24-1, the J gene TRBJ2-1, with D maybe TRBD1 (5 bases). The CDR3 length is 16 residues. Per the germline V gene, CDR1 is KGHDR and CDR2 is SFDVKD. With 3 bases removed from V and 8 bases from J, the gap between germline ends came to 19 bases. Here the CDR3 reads CATSDPGSQGSHEQFF. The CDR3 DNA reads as TGTGCCACCAGTGATCCGGGTTCCCAGGGTTCTCATGAGCAGTTCTTC.